Listed here are 18 T cell receptor beta chains from one sample, sequenced in a study of T cell responses to AZD1222 COVID-19 vaccine. Measured with immunoSEQ multiplex PCR; TCRdb has only the in-frame clones, and not every one. The table lists approximately 110,000 clones, roughly 88% of them singletons. The specimen was peripheral blood, collected on day 0 of AZD1222 vaccination. The receptors were sampled from an adult in good health.

A single count supports this clone. The chain combines TRBV12-3 or TRBV12-4 with TRBJ1-5; D is unclear. Trimming removed 3 bases at V and 4 bases at J, with 4 bases between. There are 12 residues in the CDR3. CDR3 loop: CASSFYNQPQHF. CDR3 DNA: TGTGCCAGCAGTTTCTATAATCAGCCCCAGCATTTT.

This rearrangement joins TRBV19 to TRBJ1-2; 8 bases are a match to TRBD1. V lost 4 bases and J lost 3; bases outside the gene matches: 4. The germline gives CDR1 LNHDA, CDR2 SQIVND (reference sequence). CDR3 size: 14 residues. In nucleotides, the CDR3 is TGTGCCAGTAGTACAGGACAGGGTGACTATGGCTACACCTTC. Translating it yields CASSTGQGDYGYTF.

The J gene is TRBJ1-2, the V gene TRBV11-2, with TRBD1 as a possible D gene (5 bases). Between the trimmed V and J ends, which lost 2 bases and 4 bases, there was a span of 11 bases. The CDR3 consists of 14 residues. Per germline, CDR1 SGHAT and CDR2 FQNNGV. This chain's CDR3 is CASSLTGRVYGYTF. The DNA of the CDR3 is TGTGCCAGCAGCTTAACAGGAAGAGTCTATGGCTACACCTTC.

V and J are TRBV7-8 and TRBJ1-1; 8 bases are a match to TRBD1. V gave up 7 bases and J gave up 0 bases; unmatched junction bases: 4. Germline-derived CDR1 and CDR2 are SGHVS and FQNEAQ. The CDR3 contains 14 residues. For the CDR3, the DNA is TGTGCCAGCACCGGGACAGGCATGAACACTGAAGCTTTCTTT. Translating gives CASTGTGMNTEAFF.

In nucleotides, the CDR3 is TGTGCCAGCAGCGCCACCGGACAGGGCTACGGCTACACCTTC. This translates into CASSATGQGYGYTF. This sequence joins TRBV5-5 and TRBJ1-2; 8 bases match TRBD1. V gave up 4 bases and J gave up 8 bases; unmatched junction bases: 10. Germline V gene sequence: CDR1 SGHKS, CDR2 YYEKEE (reference sequence). The CDR3 runs to 14 residues.

In nucleotides, the CDR3 is TGTGCCAGTAGTTCGATCCGGGACCGGATCTATGGCTACACCTTC. The encoded protein is CASSSIRDRIYGYTF. The V call is TRBV19, the J call TRBJ1-2, with a possible D match to TRBD1 (5 bases). The CDR3 length is 15 residues. V was shortened by 5 bases and J by 4 bases, with 17 bases between the two germline ends. Germline CDR1 is LNHDA and CDR2 is SQIVND (reference sequence).

The rearrangement links TRBV6-2 or TRBV6-3 to TRBJ2-5; D gene uncertain. V dropped 4 bases and J dropped 5 bases, with 11 bases sitting between them. The CDR3 runs 13 residues. Germline values: CDR1 MNHEY, CDR2 SVGEGT. CDR3 protein: CASSSRDLETQYF. The DNA for the CDR3 is TGTGCCAGCAGTTCACGCGACTTGGAGACCCAGTACTTC.

The chain recombines TRBV28 with TRBJ1-1; possibly TRBD1 for D (5 bases). Trimming removed 4 bases from V and 6 bases from J, with 15 bases in between. The CDR3 covers 14 residues. Per the germline V gene, CDR1 is MDHEN and CDR2 is SYDVKM. The CDR3 reads CASSWGGTGAEAFF. CDR3 coding DNA: TGTGCCAGCAGTTGGGGCGGGACCGGAGCTGAAGCTTTCTTT.

The chain is built from TRBV2 and TRBJ2-7, with D unresolved. CDR1 and CDR2 (germline): SNHLY, FYNNEI. CDR3 length: 13 residues. Trimming removed 6 bases at V and 3 bases at J, with 12 bases between. CDR3 residues: CASSAGRYYEQYF. CDR3 nucleotides: TGTGCCAGCAGCGCCGGACGGTACTACGAGCAGTACTTC.

The gene calls are TRBV6-4 and TRBJ2-1; D is perhaps TRBD1 or TRBD2 (5 bases each). The V end was cut by 8 bases, the J end by 7 bases, with 21 bases between. This CDR3 contains 15 residues. Germline V CDR1 and CDR2: MRHNA, SNTAGT. The CDR3 region is CASPTGTSEGNEQFF. CDR3 bases: TGTGCCAGCCCGACGGGGACGAGCGAGGGGAATGAGCAGTTCTTC.

This chain joins TRBV7-2 and TRBJ2-1, with 10 bases fitting TRBD1. Germline V lookup: CDR1 SGHTA, CDR2 FQGNSA. Germline trimming cut 2 bases from V and 7 bases from J; bases unmatched to any gene: 11. The CDR3 is made up of 17 amino acids. Written as DNA, the CDR3 is TGTGCCAGCAGCTTATGGCGGGGAGACAGGGGGCTAAATGAGCAGTTCTTC. Its translation: CASSLWRGDRGLNEQFF. Full variable domain (missing parts from reference TRBV7-2 and TRBJ2-1): GAGVSQSPSNKVTEKGKDVELRCDPISGHTALYWYRQSLGQGLEFLIYFQGNSAPDKSGLPSDRFSAERTGGSVSTLTIQRTQQEDSAVYLCASSLWRGDRGLNEQFFGPGTRLTVL.

This clone has just a few counts. CDR3 in amino acids: CASSEAGISPLHF. CDR3 sequence (DNA): TGTGCCAGCAGTGAAGCTGGGATTTCACCCCTCCACTTT. The J gene is TRBJ1-6, the V gene TRBV2; D is uncertain. V was shortened by 0 bases and J by 9 bases, with 6 bases between the two germline ends. The CDR3 is 13 amino acids. Germline assignment: CDR1 SNHLY and CDR2 FYNNEI.

V gene TRBV6-1 combines with J gene TRBJ2-2; 7 positions match TRBD2. Germline lookup yields CDR1 MNHNS and CDR2 SASEGT. V shed 4 bases, J shed 0 bases, and the junction held 5 bases outside the gene matches. The CDR3 contains 16 residues. CDR3 in DNA: TGTGCCAGCAGTGCAATGGCGGGGGCGAACACCGGGGAGCTGTTTTTT. It is translated as CASSAMAGANTGELFF.

The gene calls are TRBV2 and TRBJ1-1, with D possibly matching TRBD1 (6 bases). V shed 6 bases and J shed 4 bases, with 15 bases lying between them. The CDR3 spans 14 residues. Germline CDR1 is SNHLY and CDR2 is FYNNEI. The CDR3 reads CASSEHRVFTEAFF. The CDR3 DNA reads as TGTGCCAGCAGCGAGCACAGGGTATTCACTGAAGCTTTCTTT.

This sequence joins TRBV10-3 and TRBJ1-2; D is unresolved. This CDR3 is built from 13 residues. Germline V gene sequence: CDR1 ENHRY, CDR2 SYGVKD. With 8 bases removed from V and 2 bases from J, the gap between germline ends came to 12 bases. For the CDR3, the DNA is TGTGCCATCCAGCCCGACACCAACTATGGCTACACCTTC. Protein: CAIQPDTNYGYTF.

The chain employs TRBV5-1 and TRBJ2-7; a weak D match, TRBD1 (6 bases). In germline, CDR1 is SGHRS, CDR2 YFSETQ. The CDR3 contains 13 residues. V was trimmed by 3 bases and J by 2 bases, leaving 9 bases between them. Here the CDR3 DNA reads TGCGCCAGCAGCTCAGACAGGACCTACGAGCAGTACTTC. It specifies CASSSDRTYEQYF.

The chain employs TRBV9 and TRBJ1-3; D might be TRBD1 (6 bases). The V end lost 3 bases, the J end lost 2 bases, and 12 bases lay between the germline ends. Germline lookup yields CDR1 SGDLS and CDR2 YYNGEE. The CDR3 is 15 amino acids. Here the CDR3 reads CASSAQQGPGNTIYF. In DNA form, the CDR3 reads TGTGCCAGCAGCGCCCAACAGGGTCCTGGAAACACCATATATTTT. The full variable domain, with the rest looked up from reference TRBV9 and TRBJ1-3, is DSGVTQTPKHLITATGQRVTLRCSPRSGDLSVYWYQQSLDQGLQFLIQYYNGEERAKGNILERFSAQQFPDLHSELNLSSLELGDSALYFCASSAQQGPGNTIYFGEGSWLTVV.

The chain combines TRBV18 with TRBJ2-7; TRBD1 agrees at 9 bases. CDR3 length equals 15 residues. V dropped 8 bases and J dropped 2; count of bases not matched to a gene: 10. CDR1 and CDR2 from the germline V gene are KGHSH and LQKENI. The CDR3 protein is CASQRTGTGTYEQYF. The CDR3 nucleotides are TGTGCCAGCCAAAGAACCGGGACAGGGACCTACGAGCAGTACTTC.